The rows below give T cell receptor beta chains drawn from one sample of a study of shared clonotypes between healthy human individuals. The protocol was immunoSEQ multiplex PCR, while the TCRdb copy is restricted to in-frame clones and leaves out a portion. Among around 700,000 clones listed, 55% to 75% were seen once. Sequenced material: memory CD4+ T cells sorted from blood. The receptors derive from a woman aged 25 to 39 in good health. Each CDR3 is given with its conserved first and last residue. D genes are given only for firm matches. Where a row states a size, it is once, few, many or the class of an expanded clone; other rows omit it.

size	V	D	J	CDR3	DNA
-	TRBV6-5	-	TRBJ2-3	CASSYGGNTQYF	TGTGCCAGCAGTTACGGAGGAAATACGCAGTATTTT
-	TRBV6-6	-	TRBJ1-2	CASTPRPPDGYTF	TGTGCCAGCACTCCAAGACCGCCTGATGGCTACACCTTC
once	TRBV6-5	TRBD2	TRBJ2-1	CASSSGLAGGAFF	TGTGCCAGCAGCTCGGGACTAGCGGGAGGTGCGTTCTTC
-	TRBV7-2	-	TRBJ2-7	CASSRQAYEQYF	TGTGCCAGCAGCCGACAGGCCTACGAGCAGTACTTC
-	TRBV15	-	TRBJ2-7	CATSRGEAQAGYEQYF	TGTGCCACCAGCAGAGGGGAGGCGCAGGCGGGTTACGAGCAGTACTTC
-	TRBV5-1	TRBD2	TRBJ2-3	CASSPVVAGDLDTQYF	TGCGCCAGCAGCCCGGTGGTAGCGGGAGATCTAGATACGCAGTATTTT
-	TRBV11-3	-	TRBJ2-3	CASSLRGSRADTQYF	TGTGCCAGCAGCTTACGTGGGAGTCGGGCAGATACGCAGTATTTT
-	TRBV5-1	-	TRBJ2-2	CASSLSETGELFF	TGCGCCAGCAGCTTGTCAGAGACCGGGGAGCTGTTTTTT
once	TRBV27	-	TRBJ1-5	CASRGRVNQPQHF	TGTGCCAGCAGGGGGAGGGTTAATCAGCCCCAGCATTTT
-	TRBV10-1	TRBD1	TRBJ2-1	CASSTGTAYNEQFF	TGCGCCAGCAGCACCGGGACAGCCTACAATGAGCAGTTCTTC
-	TRBV5-5	-	TRBJ2-5	CASSSRGGETQYF	TGTGCCAGCAGCTCCCGAGGGGGGGAAACCCAGTACTTC
-	TRBV2	TRBD2	TRBJ2-7	CASTPLTSGIHEQYF	TGTGCCAGCACCCCTTTGACTAGCGGGATCCATGAGCAGTACTTC
-	TRBV27	-	TRBJ1-3	CASISSGNTIYF	TGTGCCAGCATTAGCTCTGGAAACACCATATATTTT
-	TRBV5-4	TRBD2	TRBJ2-1	CASSTFERDFYNEQFF	TGTGCCAGCAGCACCTTTGAGCGGGACTTCTACAATGAGCAGTTCTTC
-	TRBV23-1	-	TRBJ2-7	CASSQSFGEPSYEQYF	TGCGCCAGCAGTCAATCTTTCGGAGAGCCCTCCTACGAGCAGTACTTC
few	TRBV29-1	TRBD2	TRBJ2-1	CSVARRLAGGPHEQFF	TGCAGCGTGGCCCGCCGACTAGCGGGAGGGCCGCATGAGCAGTTCTTC
-	TRBV2	-	TRBJ2-2	CASRADTGELFF	TGTGCCAGCAGGGCGGACACCGGGGAGCTGTTTTTT
-	TRBV4-1	TRBD2	TRBJ2-2	CASSQGAGLANTGELFF	TGCGCCAGCAGCCAAGGGGCAGGACTAGCGAACACCGGGGAGCTGTTTTTT
-	TRBV19	TRBD2	TRBJ2-1	CARRLAHSYNEQFF	TGTGCCAGGCGACTAGCGCATTCCTACAATGAGCAGTTCTTC
few	TRBV7-2	-	TRBJ2-5	CASSFQLGGGETQYF	TGTGCCAGCAGCTTTCAACTAGGCGGTGGGGAGACCCAGTACTTC
-	TRBV29-1	-	TRBJ2-5	CSVIGAEETQYF	TGCAGCGTTATCGGAGCGGAAGAGACCCAGTACTTC
many	TRBV7-9	-	TRBJ2-1	CASSTGGYNEQFF	TGTGCCAGCAGCACTGGTGGTTACAATGAGCAGTTCTTC
few	TRBV10-3	TRBD2	TRBJ2-7	CAISDSGLPSYEQYF	TGTGCCATCAGTGACTCGGGACTACCCTCCTACGAGCAGTACTTC
-	TRBV19	-	TRBJ2-3	CASSGPNTDTQYF	TGTGCCAGTAGTGGACCAAACACAGATACGCAGTATTTT
-	TRBV2	-	TRBJ1-2	CASSTLGQSYGYTF	TGTGCCAGCAGTACCCTAGGACAGTCCTATGGCTACACCTTC
many	TRBV4-1	-	TRBJ2-2	CASSQAYRENGELFF	TGCGCCAGCAGCCAAGCTTACAGGGAAAACGGGGAGCTGTTTTTT
-	TRBV14	-	TRBJ1-2	CASSPAPNYGYTF	TGTGCCAGCAGCCCTGCCCCCAACTATGGCTACACCTTC
-	TRBV2	-	TRBJ2-1	CASSGGSSGYNEQFF	TGTGCCAGCAGTGGGGGCTCGAGCGGTTACAATGAGCAGTTCTTC
-	TRBV5-1	-	TRBJ1-2	CASSLEQNYGYTF	TGCGCCAGCAGCTTGGAACAGAACTATGGCTACACCTTC
few	TRBV4-1	-	TRBJ2-1	CASSQPQSNEQFF	TGCGCCAGCAGCCAACCCCAGTCCAATGAGCAGTTCTTC
-	TRBV11-3	-	TRBJ2-1	CASSAGPEQFF	TGTGCCAGCAGCGCAGGACCAGAGCAGTTCTTC
-	TRBV6-4	TRBD2	TRBJ2-3	CATRSGGGTDTQYF	TGTGCCACCCGGAGCGGGGGTGGAACAGATACGCAGTATTTT
-	TRBV25-1	TRBD2	TRBJ2-2	CASTLAGANTGELFF	TGTGCCAGCACGTTAGCGGGAGCGAACACCGGGGAGCTGTTTTTT
-	TRBV19	-	TRBJ2-3	CASSIGGDTQYF	TGTGCCAGTAGTATTGGAGGAGATACGCAGTATTTT
-	TRBV28	-	TRBJ2-7	CASRPGAAYEQYF	TGTGCCAGCAGACCCGGTGCCGCCTACGAGCAGTACTTC
-	TRBV27	TRBD1	TRBJ2-7	CASRMTGGTGEQYF	TGTGCCAGCAGGATGACAGGGGGCACGGGGGAGCAGTACTTC
-	TRBV5-4	-	TRBJ2-7	CASSFFSGNEQYF	TGTGCCAGCAGCTTCTTTTCGGGGAACGAGCAGTACTTC
-	TRBV4-1	-	TRBJ2-3	CASSQEARPDTQYF	TGCGCCAGCAGCCAAGAGGCACGACCAGATACGCAGTATTTT
-	TRBV10-3	TRBD1	TRBJ1-2	CAIRGLQGAKGYTF	TGTGCCATCAGAGGTCTTCAGGGGGCGAAAGGCTACACCTTC
-	TRBV7-9	TRBD1	TRBJ2-7	CASSLPGQGVGYEQYF	TGTGCCAGCAGCCTGCCGGGACAGGGTGTGGGCTACGAGCAGTACTTC
-	TRBV27	-	TRBJ1-4	CASSLDGATNEKLFF	TGTGCCAGCAGCTTGGACGGCGCAACTAATGAAAAACTGTTTTTT
-	TRBV27	-	TRBJ2-5	CASSRGETQYF	TGTGCCAGCAGCCGAGGGGAGACCCAGTACTTC
-	TRBV28	TRBD2	TRBJ2-3	CASSTSGRGTDTQYF	TGTGCCAGCAGTACTAGCGGGAGGGGCACAGATACGCAGTATTTT
-	TRBV28	-	TRBJ1-2	CASSSRISSGMSGYTF	TGTGCCAGCAGTTCCCGAATCTCCTCAGGGATGAGCGGCTACACCTTC
-	TRBV28	TRBD2	TRBJ2-7	CASSLYFSRGLAGAYEQYF	TGTGCCAGCAGTTTATATTTCTCAAGGGGGCTAGCGGGAGCCTACGAGCAGTACTTC